This is a list of T cell receptor beta chains from one sample in a study of regulatory T cells in long-lasting Graves disease. TCRdb reprocessed the multiplex PCR reads via MiXCR and lists one record per CDR3 protein. The profile shows approximately 400,000 distinct CDR3 sequences, roughly a quarter of them singletons. The sequences come from peripheral blood mononuclear cells (PBMCs), collected when the disease was refractory, from a patient treated with antithyroid drugs. These receptor sequences come from a female donor with Graves disease. CDR3s include the opening cysteine and the closing phenylalanine or tryptophan. The order of the fields is J gene, clone size, V gene, D gene, CDR3 protein, CDR3 DNA. D genes are given only for firm matches. Only some rows state a clone size, as once, few, many or a class for expanded clones.

J gene: TRBJ2-7; clone size: few; V gene: TRBV7-6; D gene: NA; CDR3 protein: CASSPGRNEQYF; CDR3 DNA: TGTGCCAGCAGCCCCGGCCGCAACGAGCAGTACTTC
J gene: TRBJ1-2; clone size: NA; V gene: TRBV3-1; D gene: NA; CDR3 protein: CASSRRSTRVWGYGYTF; CDR3 DNA: TGTGCCAGCAGCCGAAGGTCTACACGGGTGTGGGGATATGGCTACACCTTC
J gene: TRBJ1-6; clone size: NA; V gene: TRBV20-1; D gene: NA; CDR3 protein: CSARVTENSPLHF; CDR3 DNA: TGCAGTGCTAGAGTGACAGAAAATTCACCCCTCCACTTT
J gene: TRBJ2-1; clone size: NA; V gene: TRBV10-3; D gene: TRBD2; CDR3 protein: CAIRPSSGSYNEQFF; CDR3 DNA: TGTGCCATCAGGCCTTCTAGCGGGAGCTACAATGAGCAGTTCTTC
J gene: TRBJ2-7; clone size: NA; V gene: TRBV10-3; D gene: TRBD1; CDR3 protein: CAIRLGTDEQYF; CDR3 DNA: TGTGCCATCAGACTCGGGACAGACGAGCAGTACTTC
J gene: TRBJ2-5; clone size: few; V gene: TRBV6-5; D gene: TRBD2; CDR3 protein: CASSYLAEETQYF; CDR3 DNA: TGTGCCAGCAGTTACCTAGCGGAAGAGACCCAGTACTTC
J gene: TRBJ2-2; clone size: few; V gene: TRBV3-1; D gene: NA; CDR3 protein: CASSRKGSTGELFF; CDR3 DNA: TGTGCCAGCAGCCGTAAGGGGTCCACCGGGGAGCTGTTTTTT
J gene: TRBJ2-7; clone size: many; V gene: TRBV7-2; D gene: NA; CDR3 protein: CASSLAHTAEQYF; CDR3 DNA: TGTGCCAGCAGCTTAGCGCACACTGCCGAGCAGTACTTC
J gene: TRBJ2-2; clone size: many; V gene: TRBV7-2; D gene: TRBD1; CDR3 protein: CASSREGATAGELFF; CDR3 DNA: TGTGCCAGCAGCCGAGAGGGGGCGACAGCCGGGGAGCTGTTTTTT
J gene: TRBJ1-5; clone size: many; V gene: TRBV12-3/TRBV12-4; D gene: TRBD1; CDR3 protein: CASMGQGGNQPQHF; CDR3 DNA: TGTGCCAGCATGGGACAGGGAGGAAATCAGCCCCAGCATTTT
J gene: TRBJ2-2; clone size: many; V gene: TRBV6-1; D gene: NA; CDR3 protein: CASSEQAVRATNTGELFF; CDR3 DNA: TGTGCCAGCAGTGAGCAAGCTGTCAGGGCTACGAACACCGGGGAGCTGTTTTTT
J gene: TRBJ1-6; clone size: few; V gene: TRBV7-2; D gene: TRBD1; CDR3 protein: CASRQGGSPLHF; CDR3 DNA: TGTGCCAGCAGACAGGGGGGATCACCCCTCCACTTT
J gene: TRBJ2-5; clone size: once; V gene: TRBV19; D gene: NA; CDR3 protein: CASSIGRFQETQYF; CDR3 DNA: TGTGCCAGTAGTATTGGGAGGTTCCAAGAGACCCAGTACTTC
J gene: TRBJ2-5; clone size: many; V gene: TRBV28; D gene: NA; CDR3 protein: CASSKRREKQETQYF; CDR3 DNA: TGTGCCAGCAGTAAACGCCGGGAAAAACAGGAGACCCAGTACTTC
J gene: TRBJ2-7; clone size: NA; V gene: TRBV7-2; D gene: TRBD2; CDR3 protein: CASSGRSGRGGEQYF; CDR3 DNA: TGTGCCAGCAGCGGAAGGAGCGGGAGAGGGGGCGAGCAGTACTTC
J gene: TRBJ2-2; clone size: NA; V gene: TRBV7-9; D gene: NA; CDR3 protein: CASSLAKISVFF; CDR3 DNA: TGTGCCAGCAGCTTAGCAAAGATTTCGGTGTTTTTT
J gene: TRBJ2-5; clone size: few; V gene: TRBV4-1; D gene: TRBD2; CDR3 protein: CASSQGRRLAGVETQYF; CDR3 DNA: TGCGCCAGCAGCCAAGGGAGAAGGCTAGCGGGAGTAGAGACCCAGTACTTC
J gene: TRBJ2-7; clone size: NA; V gene: TRBV7-3; D gene: NA; CDR3 protein: CASSLEGAYEQYF; CDR3 DNA: TGTGCCAGCAGCTTGGAAGGGGCCTACGAGCAGTACTTC
J gene: TRBJ1-5; clone size: few; V gene: TRBV6-1; D gene: TRBD1; CDR3 protein: CASSQPGQGRGNQPQHF; CDR3 DNA: TGTGCCAGCAGCCAACCGGGACAGGGTAGAGGAAATCAGCCCCAGCATTTT
J gene: TRBJ1-4; clone size: many; V gene: TRBV28; D gene: NA; CDR3 protein: CASSHLGAWEINNEKLFF; CDR3 DNA: TGTGCCAGCAGCCACCTTGGCGCCTGGGAAATCAATAATGAAAAACTGTTTTTT
J gene: TRBJ1-5; clone size: few; V gene: TRBV6-1; D gene: NA; CDR3 protein: CASGRVKWPQHF; CDR3 DNA: TGTGCCAGCGGGAGGGTAAAATGGCCCCAGCATTTT
J gene: TRBJ1-2; clone size: many; V gene: TRBV20-1; D gene: TRBD1; CDR3 protein: CSARDQGAGGYTF; CDR3 DNA: TGCAGTGCTAGAGATCAGGGGGCCGGTGGCTACACCTTC
J gene: TRBJ1-2; clone size: NA; V gene: TRBV7-8; D gene: NA; CDR3 protein: CASSVDKVVYGYTF; CDR3 DNA: TGTGCCAGCAGCGTCGACAAGGTAGTCTATGGCTACACCTTC
J gene: TRBJ2-6; clone size: few; V gene: TRBV20-1; D gene: NA; CDR3 protein: CSASSGAGANVLTF; CDR3 DNA: TGCAGTGCTAGTTCAGGGGCTGGGGCCAACGTCCTGACTTTC
J gene: TRBJ2-3; clone size: NA; V gene: TRBV6-5; D gene: TRBD2; CDR3 protein: CASSSPTNRTSGRWDTQYF; CDR3 DNA: TGTGCCAGCAGTTCCCCGACCAATAGGACTAGCGGGAGATGGGATACGCAGTATTTT
J gene: TRBJ1-5; clone size: few; V gene: TRBV28; D gene: NA; CDR3 protein: CASSIPSYSNQPQHF; CDR3 DNA: TGTGCCAGCAGTATACCCAGTTATAGCAATCAGCCCCAGCATTTT
J gene: TRBJ2-3; clone size: NA; V gene: TRBV12-3/TRBV12-4; D gene: NA; CDR3 protein: CASSLKLIFSTDTQYF; CDR3 DNA: TGTGCCAGCAGTTTAAAGCTTATTTTCTCCACAGATACGCAGTATTTT
J gene: TRBJ2-3; clone size: NA; V gene: TRBV7-2; D gene: NA; CDR3 protein: CASSLAGDFTDTQYF; CDR3 DNA: TGTGCCAGCAGCTTAGCGGGAGACTTCACAGATACGCAGTATTTT
J gene: TRBJ2-4; clone size: few; V gene: TRBV28; D gene: NA; CDR3 protein: CASSPPPSSAKNIQYF; CDR3 DNA: TGTGCCAGCAGCCCGCCCCCATCGTCAGCCAAAAACATTCAGTACTTC
J gene: TRBJ2-5; clone size: many; V gene: TRBV2; D gene: NA; CDR3 protein: CASSGFGSRETQYF; CDR3 DNA: TGTGCCAGCAGTGGGTTTGGGTCTCGGGAGACCCAGTACTTC
J gene: TRBJ1-4; clone size: NA; V gene: TRBV30; D gene: TRBD1; CDR3 protein: CAWSVRTGEEKLFF; CDR3 DNA: TGTGCCTGGAGTGTTAGGACAGGCGAGGAAAAACTGTTTTTT
J gene: TRBJ1-6; clone size: once; V gene: TRBV3-1; D gene: NA; CDR3 protein: CASSQAGPYNSPLHF; CDR3 DNA: TGTGCCAGCAGCCAAGCGGGGCCTTATAATTCACCCCTCCACTTT
J gene: TRBJ1-1; clone size: few; V gene: TRBV3-1; D gene: NA; CDR3 protein: CASSQDRLAVGTEAFF; CDR3 DNA: TGTGCCAGCAGCCAAGATAGGCTGGCAGTCGGCACTGAAGCTTTCTTT
J gene: TRBJ2-7; clone size: NA; V gene: TRBV27; D gene: TRBD2; CDR3 protein: CATGLAAYEQYF; CDR3 DNA: TGTGCCACCGGACTAGCGGCCTACGAGCAGTACTTC
J gene: TRBJ1-2; clone size: NA; V gene: TRBV7-6; D gene: TRBD1; CDR3 protein: CASSYFAGGGDYSYTF; CDR3 DNA: TGTGCCAGCAGCTATTTTGCAGGAGGGGGCGACTATAGCTACACCTTC
J gene: TRBJ1-5; clone size: few; V gene: TRBV19; D gene: NA; CDR3 protein: CASSLQAGRSNQPQHF; CDR3 DNA: TGTGCCAGTAGTTTACAGGCCGGTCGGAGCAATCAGCCCCAGCATTTT
J gene: TRBJ1-1; clone size: NA; V gene: TRBV18; D gene: NA; CDR3 protein: CASSPPGVRNTEAFF; CDR3 DNA: TGTGCCAGCTCACCACCGGGGGTAAGAAACACTGAAGCTTTCTTT
J gene: TRBJ1-2; clone size: many; V gene: TRBV27; D gene: TRBD1; CDR3 protein: CASRMDRANYGYTF; CDR3 DNA: TGTGCCAGCCGCATGGACAGGGCGAACTATGGCTACACCTTC
J gene: TRBJ2-7; clone size: few; V gene: TRBV18; D gene: NA; CDR3 protein: CASSAPGTYEQYF; CDR3 DNA: TGTGCCAGCTCAGCGCCAGGGACCTACGAGCAGTACTTC
J gene: TRBJ2-7; clone size: NA; V gene: TRBV20-1; D gene: TRBD2; CDR3 protein: CSARDHGGSIYEQYF; CDR3 DNA: TGCAGTGCTAGAGATCACGGCGGGAGTATCTACGAGCAGTACTTC
J gene: TRBJ2-2; clone size: NA; V gene: TRBV7-9; D gene: TRBD2; CDR3 protein: CASSSRLAVTGELFF; CDR3 DNA: TGTGCCAGCAGCTCGAGACTAGCGGTTACCGGGGAGCTGTTTTTT
J gene: TRBJ1-1; clone size: many; V gene: TRBV20-1; D gene: TRBD1; CDR3 protein: CSADQGTGGGNTEAFF; CDR3 DNA: TGCAGTGCTGACCAAGGGACAGGGGGAGGGAACACTGAAGCTTTCTTT
J gene: TRBJ2-7; clone size: NA; V gene: TRBV5-1; D gene: NA; CDR3 protein: CASSVGVSYEQYF; CDR3 DNA: TGCGCCAGCAGCGTGGGAGTCTCCTACGAGCAGTACTTC
J gene: TRBJ1-3; clone size: many; V gene: TRBV29-1; D gene: TRBD1; CDR3 protein: CSVGLGQAGNTIYF; CDR3 DNA: TGCAGCGTTGGCCTGGGACAGGCTGGAAACACCATATATTTT
J gene: TRBJ1-1; clone size: many; V gene: TRBV28; D gene: NA; CDR3 protein: CASSSGFDTEAFF; CDR3 DNA: TGTGCCAGCAGTTCAGGGTTCGACACTGAAGCTTTCTTT
J gene: TRBJ1-4; clone size: many; V gene: TRBV2; D gene: NA; CDR3 protein: CASSLEDPGLNEKLFF; CDR3 DNA: TGTGCCAGCAGCCTAGAAGATCCGGGCCTTAATGAAAAACTGTTTTTT
J gene: TRBJ2-5; clone size: NA; V gene: TRBV18; D gene: NA; CDR3 protein: CASSPPVPRETQYF; CDR3 DNA: TGTGCCAGCTCACCACCGGTACCCCGGGAGACCCAGTACTTC
J gene: TRBJ2-1; clone size: NA; V gene: TRBV11-3; D gene: NA; CDR3 protein: CASSLGLLVREQFF; CDR3 DNA: TGTGCCAGCAGCCTCGGTTTACTAGTTAGGGAGCAGTTCTTC